This paragraph covers one T cell receptor (beta chain) sequence. Antigen specificity is unknown. Its ends do not fully match the called genes, so a read error is possible. The sample comes from a study of tumor-infiltrating lymphocytes in localized non-small cell lung cancer. There are 15 residues in the CDR3. Germline V gene lookup returns CDR1 LNHDA and CDR2 SQIVND (reference sequence). Points from the study as a whole: No T-cell fraction difference was seen between IM1 and IM2 tumors.

Repertoires were generated with immunoSEQ multiplex PCR, while TCRdb's copy carries only in-frame clones and drops some. The sample has tens of thousands of clones, 80% to 90% seen once; the top ten hold around 2%. The origin of this receptor is a human donor with non-small cell lung cancer. V gene TRBV19 combines with J gene TRBJ2-2; D possibly corresponds to TRBD1 (6 bases). The sample comprised lung tumor tissue. The CDR3 loop is CASSVDRLNTGELFF. The CDR3 DNA reads TGTGCCAGTAGTGTAGACAGGTTAAACACCGGGGAGCTGTTTTTT.